These 18 T cell receptor beta chains share one sample of origin, sequenced in a study of CD8+ T cells in alopecia areata. Isolated RNA was reverse transcribed into cDNA used as the sequencing template. TCRdb keeps only in-frame clones here, not all; method: immunoSEQ multiplex PCR. Of under 150,000 clones listed, roughly 60% are singletons. Sequenced material: CD8+ T cells sorted from blood. These receptors all stem from a human donor in good health.

This sequence joins TRBV29-1 and TRBJ2-7, with a weak D call TRBD2 (5 bases). The CDR3 covers 13 residues. The germline gives CDR1 SQVTM, CDR2 ANQGSEA. V was pared by 4 bases and J by 2 bases, with 12 bases between. The CDR3 sequence is CSVVLVETYEQYF. The CDR3 region has the DNA TGCAGCGTTGTACTAGTTGAGACCTACGAGCAGTACTTC.

The chain combines TRBV29-1 with TRBJ2-5; 9 nucleotides agree with TRBD1. There are 17 residues in the CDR3. Trimming at V came to 3 bases and at J to 4 bases, leaving 15 bases not matched to a gene. Germline V lookup: CDR1 SQVTM, CDR2 ANQGSEA. CDR3 coding DNA: TGCAGCGTTGATGGGGACAGGGTTCGGGTATTGGGAGAGACCCAGTACTTC. It codes for CSVDGDRVRVLGETQYF.

The rearrangement joins TRBV28 to TRBJ2-1, with a possible D match to TRBD2 (6 bases). With 8 bases removed from V and 9 bases from J, the gap between germline ends came to 14 bases. The germline V gene has CDR1 MDHEN and CDR2 SYDVKM. CDR3 length: 12 residues. The CDR3 sequence: CASCASAVEQFF. Here the CDR3 DNA reads TGTGCCAGCTGCGCTAGCGCGGTTGAGCAGTTCTTC.

The V and J genes are TRBV27 and TRBJ1-5; the D gene is possibly TRBD1 (5 bases). The germline V gene has CDR1 MNHEY and CDR2 SMNVEV (reference sequence). This CDR3 region has 15 residues. V lost 0 bases and J 1 base, leaving 7 bases between the germline ends. The CDR3 nucleotides are TGTGCCAGCAGTTTATCAGGGGTCAGCAATCAGCCCCAGCATTTT. It codes for CASSLSGVSNQPQHF.

This clone appeared a few times. The rearrangement joins TRBV5-1 to TRBJ2-1; tentatively, D is TRBD2 (6 bases). V was shortened by 3 bases and J by 7 bases, with 8 bases between the two germline ends. Per germline, CDR1 SGHRS and CDR2 YFSETQ. The CDR3 is 12 residues long. CDR3: CASSWDWNEQFF. CDR3 bases: TGCGCCAGCAGCTGGGACTGGAATGAGCAGTTCTTC.

A few counts support this clone. The J gene is TRBJ2-1, the V gene TRBV23-1, with 9 bases matching TRBD1. TRBV23-1 is reported as an ORF; its role is uncertain. The CDR3 is 14 residues long. The trim removed 6 bases at V and 10 bases at J, leaving 10 bases unmatched. CDR3 sequence: CASSLTGGVVEQFF. In DNA, the CDR3 is TGCGCCAGCAGCCTGACAGGGGGGGTTGTGGAGCAGTTCTTC.

The gene calls are TRBV6-4 and TRBJ2-1; perhaps TRBD2 as D (5 bases). Germline-derived CDR1 and CDR2 are MRHNA and SNTAGT. Trimming stripped 5 bases from V and 2 bases from J, with 13 bases between. CDR3 size: 15 residues. CDR3 region: CASSSSSNAYNEQFF. The CDR3 region has the DNA TGTGCCAGCAGTTCATCTAGCAACGCCTACAATGAGCAGTTCTTC.

The rearrangement links TRBV15 to TRBJ2-3; D is uncertain. V gave up 0 bases and J gave up 2 bases, with 6 bases separating them. CDR1 LNHNV and CDR2 YYDKDF come from the germline V gene (reference sequence). This CDR3 comprises 14 residues. As DNA, the CDR3 is TGTGCCACCAGCAGAGATCGTGTCACAGATACGCAGTATTTT. Translating gives CATSRDRVTDTQYF. Full variable domain (missing parts from reference TRBV15 and TRBJ2-3): DAMVIQNPRYQVTQFGKPVTLSCSQTLNHNVMYWYQQKSSQAPKLLFHYYDKDFNNEADTPDNFQSRRPNTSFCFLDIRSPGLGDTAMYLCATSRDRVTDTQYFGPGTRLTVL.

The chain employs TRBV29-1 and TRBJ1-5; TRBD1 might be the D (6 bases). This CDR3 spans 15 amino acids. Germline V gene lookup returns CDR1 SQVTM and CDR2 ANQGSEA. The V end lost 6 bases, the J end lost 3 bases, and 18 bases lay between the germline ends. CDR3 loop: CSVMTGRSSNQPQHF. CDR3 nucleotide sequence: TGCAGCGTCATGACAGGAAGGTCATCCAATCAGCCCCAGCATTTT.

The chain uses TRBV4-1 and TRBJ2-4; 7 bases map to TRBD1. Per germline, CDR1 MGHRA and CDR2 YSYEKL. Losses at the gene ends were 0 bases for V and 3 bases for J; bases not matched to a gene: 8. The CDR3 sequence is 17 residues long. The CDR3 bases are TGCGCCAGCAGCCAAGATAGCCGACAGGGTCTCAAAAACATTCAGTACTTC. This sequence encodes CASSQDSRQGLKNIQYF.

The rearrangement joins TRBV2 to TRBJ2-2, with TRBD2 matching 7 bases. Per the germline V gene, CDR1 is SNHLY and CDR2 is FYNNEI. The V segment lost 3 bases and the J segment 1 base; nucleotides outside the gene matches: 8. This CDR3 is 17 amino acids long. The CDR3 sequence is CASSDPRAGLNTGELFF. DNA of the CDR3: TGTGCCAGCAGTGACCCGAGAGCGGGATTGAACACCGGGGAGCTGTTTTTT.

The gene calls are TRBV5-1 and TRBJ2-3; D is unclear. The CDR3 loop spans 14 amino acids. Trimming took off 1 base at V and 4 bases at J, with 10 bases between the two ends. Germline CDR1 is SGHRS and CDR2 is YFSETQ. The CDR3, as DNA: TGCGCCAGCAGCTTGAAGCAGCTCCCAGATACGCAGTATTTT. This encodes CASSLKQLPDTQYF.

This CDR3 reads CASSPNGLAGHHEQFF. CDR3 DNA sequence: TGTGCCAGCAGCCCTAACGGACTAGCGGGACATCATGAGCAGTTCTTC. V gene TRBV7-2 combines with J gene TRBJ2-1, with 12 bases aligning to TRBD2. Germline assignment: CDR1 SGHTA and CDR2 FQGNSA. This CDR3 has 16 residues. J lost 8 bases, V lost 5 bases, and 10 bases had no gene match.

In regard to this clone: The same CDR3 is also encoded by other DNA sequences in this sample. The genes are TRBV29-1 and TRBJ1-1, with 7 positions matching TRBD1. This CDR3 has 11 residues. Trimming at V came to 5 bases and at J to 4 bases, leaving 1 base not matched to a gene. Germline V CDR1 and CDR2: SQVTM, ANQGSEA. This chain's CDR3 is CSVSGGTEAFF. CDR3 DNA sequence: TGCAGCGTTTCAGGGGGCACTGAAGCTTTCTTT.

In this sample, this clone turned up a few times. The chain recombines TRBV11-2 with TRBJ2-5; the match to TRBD2 covers 9 bases. V gave up 4 bases and J gave up 5 bases; unmatched junction bases: 14. The CDR3 covers 17 residues. Germline V lookup: CDR1 SGHAT, CDR2 FQNNGV. The chain's CDR3 is CASSSGLATPLGETQYF. CDR3 coding DNA: TGTGCCAGCAGCTCTGGACTAGCGACACCGCTGGGGGAGACCCAGTACTTC.

This clone was detected a few times. This chain joins TRBV23-1 and TRBJ2-5, with a weak D call TRBD1 (10 bases). TRBV23-1 is noted as an ORF with a role that remains uncertain. V dropped 8 bases and J dropped 4 bases, with 29 bases sitting between them. The CDR3 is 18 residues long. CDR3 bases: TGCGCCAGCGTCCCGGGACAGGGGTTAGCGGGAGTGGCAGAGACCCAGTACTTC. Amino acids: CASVPGQGLAGVAETQYF.

The chain joins TRBV27 to TRBJ2-2, with 8 positions matching TRBD1. The CDR3 is made up of 14 amino acids. After removal of 6 bases from V and 6 bases from J, the junction contained 6 bases not matched to a gene. Germline lookup yields CDR1 MNHEY and CDR2 SMNVEV (reference sequence). The CDR3 reads CASRLSGGPGELFF. CDR3 nucleotides: TGTGCCAGCAGACTCTCAGGGGGCCCCGGGGAGCTGTTTTTT.

This clone was picked up a small number of times. The chain joins TRBV5-6 to TRBJ2-1; possibly TRBD2 for D (5 bases). Germline V CDR1 and CDR2: SGHDT, YYEEEE. CDR3 length: 15 amino acids. Trimming stripped 4 bases from V and 7 bases from J, with 18 bases between. The CDR3 loop is CASSPDGDSRNEQFF. As DNA, the CDR3 is TGTGCCAGCAGCCCCGACGGGGATTCTAGGAATGAGCAGTTCTTC.